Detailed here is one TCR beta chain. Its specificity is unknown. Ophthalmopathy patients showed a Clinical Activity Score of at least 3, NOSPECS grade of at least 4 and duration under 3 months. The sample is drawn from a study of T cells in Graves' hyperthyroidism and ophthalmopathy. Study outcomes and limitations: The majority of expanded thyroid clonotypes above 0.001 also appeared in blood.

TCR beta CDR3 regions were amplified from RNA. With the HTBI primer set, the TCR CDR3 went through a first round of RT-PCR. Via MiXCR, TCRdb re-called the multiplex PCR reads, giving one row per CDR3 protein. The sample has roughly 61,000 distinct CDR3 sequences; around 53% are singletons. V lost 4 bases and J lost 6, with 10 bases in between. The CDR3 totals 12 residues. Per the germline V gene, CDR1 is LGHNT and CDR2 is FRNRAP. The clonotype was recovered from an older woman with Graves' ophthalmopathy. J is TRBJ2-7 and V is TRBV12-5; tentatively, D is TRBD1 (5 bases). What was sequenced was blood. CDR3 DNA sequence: TGTGCTAGTGGTTGGGGCGATCTCGAGCAGTACTTC. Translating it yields CASGWGDLEQYF.